The rows below give T cell receptor beta chains drawn from one sample of a study of T cells in Graves' hyperthyroidism and ophthalmopathy. TCRdb fed the multiplex PCR reads into MiXCR, producing one record per CDR3 protein. The data show hundreds of thousands of distinct CDR3 sequences, less than 15% seen once. The sample was blood. The source of these receptors is a woman under 30 with Graves' hyperthyroidism. CDR3s include the opening cysteine and the closing phenylalanine or tryptophan. A D gene is named only where the DNA matches it firmly. Clone size is not always given. Where it is, it says once, few, many or a class for expanded clones.

abundance: many; j_gene: TRBJ1-1; d_gene: TRBD1; v_gene: TRBV20-1; CDR3nt: TGCAGTGCTAGAGATTTGACAGGGGATTGGGGCACTGAAGCTTTCTTT; CDR3aa: CSARDLTGDWGTEAFF
abundance: many; j_gene: TRBJ2-2; d_gene: TRBD1; v_gene: TRBV30; CDR3nt: TGTGCCGGAGACAGGGGCCTAACGGCCGCGAACACCGGGGAGCTGTTTTTT; CDR3aa: CAGDRGLTAANTGELFF
abundance: .; j_gene: TRBJ2-2; d_gene: TRBD1; v_gene: TRBV5-6; CDR3nt: TGTGCCAGCAACCCGGGACAGTGGAACACCGGGGAGCTGTTTTTT; CDR3aa: CASNPGQWNTGELFF
abundance: many; j_gene: TRBJ2-3; d_gene: .; v_gene: TRBV20-1; CDR3nt: TGCAGTGCTATATTACGTGGAGATACGCAGTATTTT; CDR3aa: CSAILRGDTQYF
abundance: many; j_gene: TRBJ1-2; d_gene: .; v_gene: TRBV28; CDR3nt: TGTGCCAGCAGCTGGGAGGGGGATGGCTACACCTTC; CDR3aa: CASSWEGDGYTF
abundance: many; j_gene: TRBJ2-3; d_gene: TRBD1; v_gene: TRBV5-5; CDR3nt: TGTGCCAGCAGCCCAGGGGACAGGGTCATAGATACGCAGTATTTT; CDR3aa: CASSPGDRVIDTQYF
abundance: many; j_gene: TRBJ1-1; d_gene: .; v_gene: TRBV3-1; CDR3nt: TGTGCCAGCAGCCAAGTGGGTACGAACACTGAAGCTTTCTTT; CDR3aa: CASSQVGTNTEAFF
abundance: .; j_gene: TRBJ1-2; d_gene: TRBD1; v_gene: TRBV25-1; CDR3nt: TGTGCCAGCAGTGAATATGGGACAGGGGGGTATGGCTACACCTTC; CDR3aa: CASSEYGTGGYGYTF
abundance: few; j_gene: TRBJ2-7; d_gene: TRBD2; v_gene: TRBV10-3; CDR3nt: TGTGCCATCAAGCCTAGCGGGATCCCTATGTCGTACGAGCAGTACTTC; CDR3aa: CAIKPSGIPMSYEQYF
abundance: .; j_gene: TRBJ2-7; d_gene: .; v_gene: TRBV19; CDR3nt: TGTGCCAGTAGTATAGATCACACAGGGAATTCGCCCTACGAGCAGTACTTC; CDR3aa: CASSIDHTGNSPYEQYF
abundance: .; j_gene: TRBJ2-1; d_gene: .; v_gene: TRBV27; CDR3nt: TGTGCCAGCAGTACCGGGACACTACGGAGGGAGCAGTTCTTC; CDR3aa: CASSTGTLRREQFF
abundance: many; j_gene: TRBJ2-3; d_gene: .; v_gene: TRBV7-9; CDR3nt: TGTGCCAGCAGCCACCTCCTAGCCCTGAGCACAGATACGCAGTATTTT; CDR3aa: CASSHLLALSTDTQYF
abundance: many; j_gene: TRBJ1-2; d_gene: .; v_gene: TRBV6-1; CDR3nt: TGTGCCAGCAGTGAAGTGAGGGCAAGACTTTATGGCTACACCTTC; CDR3aa: CASSEVRARLYGYTF
abundance: many; j_gene: TRBJ2-1; d_gene: .; v_gene: TRBV12-3/TRBV12-4; CDR3nt: TGTGCCAGCAGTTTATATGGGAGGTTCAATGAGCAGTTCTTC; CDR3aa: CASSLYGRFNEQFF
abundance: few; j_gene: TRBJ1-4; d_gene: .; v_gene: TRBV14; CDR3nt: TGTGCCAGCAGCCAAGAAGGGAAAGGTCGAGGGAAACTGTTTTTT; CDR3aa: CASSQEGKGRGKLFF
abundance: many; j_gene: TRBJ2-7; d_gene: TRBD2; v_gene: TRBV6-1; CDR3nt: TGTGCCAGCAGTGGTCGACTAGCGGAATACTACGAGCAGTACTTC; CDR3aa: CASSGRLAEYYEQYF
abundance: few; j_gene: TRBJ1-5; d_gene: TRBD1; v_gene: TRBV19; CDR3nt: TGTGCCAGTAGCCCCGACAGGGCGGTAGTTGGGCAGCCCCAGCATTTT; CDR3aa: CASSPDRAVVGQPQHF
abundance: .; j_gene: TRBJ2-7; d_gene: .; v_gene: TRBV20-1; CDR3nt: TGCAGTGCTAGAGATGGCCGGCGGATCTCTAGCGACGAGCAGTACTTC; CDR3aa: CSARDGRRISSDEQYF
abundance: many; j_gene: TRBJ2-3; d_gene: TRBD2; v_gene: TRBV6-1; CDR3nt: TGTGCCAGCAGTTATCTGCTAGCGGGAGCCACAGATACGCAGTATTTT; CDR3aa: CASSYLLAGATDTQYF
abundance: many; j_gene: TRBJ1-1; d_gene: .; v_gene: TRBV27; CDR3nt: TGTGCCAGCATGGCGGTGAGCGGTGCACCGACCACTGAAGCTTTCTTT; CDR3aa: CASMAVSGAPTTEAFF
abundance: many; j_gene: TRBJ2-7; d_gene: TRBD1; v_gene: TRBV5-8; CDR3nt: TGTGCCAGCAGCAGACAGGGGGCAGGTATTTACGAGCAGTACTTC; CDR3aa: CASSRQGAGIYEQYF
abundance: few; j_gene: TRBJ2-7; d_gene: .; v_gene: TRBV18; CDR3nt: TGTGCCAGCTCACCTATCTGGGAAAGTTCCTACGGGCAGTACTTC; CDR3aa: CASSPIWESSYGQYF
abundance: many; j_gene: TRBJ2-5; d_gene: .; v_gene: TRBV28; CDR3nt: TGTGCCAGCAGTTTGTATCCGGGACAACAAGAGACCCAGTACTTC; CDR3aa: CASSLYPGQQETQYF
abundance: .; j_gene: TRBJ1-5; d_gene: .; v_gene: TRBV19; CDR3nt: TGTGCCAGTAGTATTCGGCCGGGGCCCCTCAGCAATCAGCCCCAGCATTTT; CDR3aa: CASSIRPGPLSNQPQHF
abundance: few; j_gene: TRBJ2-3; d_gene: TRBD2; v_gene: TRBV10-1; CDR3nt: TGCGCCAGCAGTGACATAGCGGGCTCGACAGATACGCAGTATTTT; CDR3aa: CASSDIAGSTDTQYF
abundance: many; j_gene: TRBJ2-1; d_gene: .; v_gene: TRBV29-1; CDR3nt: TGCAGCGTTGAAGATCGAGGGAATGAGCAGTTCTTC; CDR3aa: CSVEDRGNEQFF
abundance: .; j_gene: TRBJ2-2; d_gene: TRBD2; v_gene: TRBV11-2; CDR3nt: TGTGCCAGCAGCTCTTGGACTAGCGGGAGGGCCAGGGTAGCCGGGGAGCTGTTTTTT; CDR3aa: CASSSWTSGRARVAGELFF
abundance: many; j_gene: TRBJ1-2; d_gene: .; v_gene: TRBV29-1; CDR3nt: TGCAGCGTGGGGGTGTCAAGCTATGGCTACACCTTC; CDR3aa: CSVGVSSYGYTF
abundance: many; j_gene: TRBJ2-1; d_gene: .; v_gene: TRBV18; CDR3nt: TGTGCCAGCTCACCACCGGGCGGTGGTGAGCAGTTCTTC; CDR3aa: CASSPPGGGEQFF
abundance: many; j_gene: TRBJ2-5; d_gene: .; v_gene: TRBV2; CDR3nt: TGTGCCAGCACCTCCGAGAGGTTGCATCAAGAGACCCAGTACTTC; CDR3aa: CASTSERLHQETQYF
abundance: .; j_gene: TRBJ2-7; d_gene: TRBD2; v_gene: TRBV2; CDR3nt: TGTGCCAGCAGTCAGCTTCTGACTAGCGGAACTACCTACGAGCAGTACTTC; CDR3aa: CASSQLLTSGTTYEQYF
abundance: few; j_gene: TRBJ2-7; d_gene: .; v_gene: TRBV20-1; CDR3nt: TGCAGTGCTAGAGATCGCGGGCTGGGTTCCTACGAGCAGTACTTC; CDR3aa: CSARDRGLGSYEQYF
abundance: many; j_gene: TRBJ2-5; d_gene: .; v_gene: TRBV7-8; CDR3nt: TGTGCCAGCAGCTCCCGACAGCAAGAGACCCAGTACTTC; CDR3aa: CASSSRQQETQYF
abundance: few; j_gene: TRBJ2-1; d_gene: .; v_gene: TRBV4-1; CDR3nt: TGCGCCAGCAGCCAAATCGCGGGAAAAGCGAATGAGCAGTTCTTC; CDR3aa: CASSQIAGKANEQFF
abundance: .; j_gene: TRBJ2-2; d_gene: TRBD2; v_gene: TRBV4-2; CDR3nt: TGTGCCAGCAGCCAAGATTGGGTAGCGGGTTTTGATGGCACCGGGGAGCTGTTTTTT; CDR3aa: CASSQDWVAGFDGTGELFF
abundance: few; j_gene: TRBJ1-2; d_gene: .; v_gene: TRBV12-3/TRBV12-4; CDR3nt: TGTGCCAGCAGTTTGACGAGGAACTATGGCTACACCTTC; CDR3aa: CASSLTRNYGYTF
abundance: few; j_gene: TRBJ2-3; d_gene: .; v_gene: TRBV20-1; CDR3nt: TGCAGTGCACCGCGCACAGATACGCAGTATTTT; CDR3aa: CSAPRTDTQYF
abundance: many; j_gene: TRBJ2-7; d_gene: .; v_gene: TRBV20-1; CDR3nt: TGCAGTGCTAGGCCGAGCTCCTACGAGCAGTACTTC; CDR3aa: CSARPSSYEQYF
abundance: many; j_gene: TRBJ2-7; d_gene: .; v_gene: TRBV20-1; CDR3nt: TGCAGTGCTTCCCGGACAGCAACCTACGAGCAGTACTTC; CDR3aa: CSASRTATYEQYF
abundance: few; j_gene: TRBJ1-5; d_gene: .; v_gene: TRBV14; CDR3nt: TGTGCCAGCAGCTCCTCGTTCGTGTTTGGCCAGCCCCAGCATTTT; CDR3aa: CASSSSFVFGQPQHF
abundance: few; j_gene: TRBJ2-5; d_gene: .; v_gene: TRBV15; CDR3nt: TGTGCCACCACGGGGGCGCGGGAGACCCAGTACTTC; CDR3aa: CATTGARETQYF
abundance: .; j_gene: TRBJ2-5; d_gene: TRBD1; v_gene: TRBV6-4; CDR3nt: TGTGCCAGCAGTGGTTACAGGGGGAGGGAGACCCAGTACTTC; CDR3aa: CASSGYRGRETQYF
abundance: many; j_gene: TRBJ1-3; d_gene: .; v_gene: TRBV7-2; CDR3nt: TGTGCCAGCAGCTTAGCTGAGTTGTCTGGAAACACCATATATTTT; CDR3aa: CASSLAELSGNTIYF
abundance: .; j_gene: TRBJ2-1; d_gene: TRBD2; v_gene: TRBV7-9; CDR3nt: TGTGCCAGCAGGTCTGGACTAGCGGGAGCCCATGAGCAGTTCTTC; CDR3aa: CASRSGLAGAHEQFF
abundance: few; j_gene: TRBJ1-2; d_gene: .; v_gene: TRBV6-2/TRBV6-3; CDR3nt: TGTGCCAGCAGCAGCCCTGGAAAGGACACTACAAACTATGGCTACACCTTC; CDR3aa: CASSSPGKDTTNYGYTF
abundance: many; j_gene: TRBJ2-7; d_gene: .; v_gene: TRBV18; CDR3nt: TGTGCCAGCTCACCACGATCGCCCCCTTACGAGCAGTACTTC; CDR3aa: CASSPRSPPYEQYF
abundance: once; j_gene: TRBJ2-6; d_gene: TRBD1; v_gene: TRBV7-2; CDR3nt: TGTGCCAGCAGCTTGGCGGGGACAGGAAAAGTCCTGACTTTC; CDR3aa: CASSLAGTGKVLTF
abundance: .; j_gene: TRBJ1-2; d_gene: .; v_gene: TRBV11-2; CDR3nt: TGTGCCAGCAGCTTATCGGGGGGAGCCGGCTACACCTTC; CDR3aa: CASSLSGGAGYTF